This T cell receptor beta chain was recovered during a study of T cells in tumors after PD-1 blockade. On the study more broadly: During anti-PD-1 treatment, some patients continued daily vismodegib 150 mg.

Libraries were prepared by immunoSEQ multiplex PCR; TCRdb keeps only in-frame clonotypes and omits some of them. The sample holds 30,000 to 35,000 clones, 73% seen once. The CDR3 has 15 residues. The germline V gene has CDR1 SNHLY and CDR2 FYNNEI. Between the trimmed V and J ends, which lost 0 bases and 1 base, there was a span of 10 bases. This material consisted of PBMCs, taken after anti-PD-1 treatment. This TCR came from a human donor with basal cell carcinoma. The chain employs TRBV2 and TRBJ2-7, with a tentative D call TRBD1 (5 bases). CDR3 sequence: CASSEAPAGSYEQYF. The CDR3 region has the DNA TGTGCCAGCAGTGAAGCCCCCGCAGGGTCCTACGAGCAGTACTTC.